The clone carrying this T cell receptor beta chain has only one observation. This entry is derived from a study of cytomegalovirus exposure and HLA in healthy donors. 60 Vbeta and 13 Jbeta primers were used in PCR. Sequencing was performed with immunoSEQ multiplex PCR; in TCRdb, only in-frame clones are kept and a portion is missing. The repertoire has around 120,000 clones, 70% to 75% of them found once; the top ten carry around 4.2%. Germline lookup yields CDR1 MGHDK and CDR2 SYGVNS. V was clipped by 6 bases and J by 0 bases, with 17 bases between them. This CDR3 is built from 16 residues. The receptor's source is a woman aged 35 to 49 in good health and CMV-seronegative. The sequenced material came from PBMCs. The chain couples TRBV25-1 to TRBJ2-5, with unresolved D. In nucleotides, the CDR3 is TGTGCCAGCAGAGCTCCTCACAGAACGTACCAAGAGACCCAGTACTTC. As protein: CASRAPHRTYQETQYF. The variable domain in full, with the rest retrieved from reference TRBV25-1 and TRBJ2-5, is EADIYQTPRYLVIGTGKKITLECSQTMGHDKMYWYQQDPGMELHLIHYSYGVNSTEKGDLSSESTVSRIRTEHFPLTLESARPSHTSQYLCASRAPHRTYQETQYFGPGTRLLVL.